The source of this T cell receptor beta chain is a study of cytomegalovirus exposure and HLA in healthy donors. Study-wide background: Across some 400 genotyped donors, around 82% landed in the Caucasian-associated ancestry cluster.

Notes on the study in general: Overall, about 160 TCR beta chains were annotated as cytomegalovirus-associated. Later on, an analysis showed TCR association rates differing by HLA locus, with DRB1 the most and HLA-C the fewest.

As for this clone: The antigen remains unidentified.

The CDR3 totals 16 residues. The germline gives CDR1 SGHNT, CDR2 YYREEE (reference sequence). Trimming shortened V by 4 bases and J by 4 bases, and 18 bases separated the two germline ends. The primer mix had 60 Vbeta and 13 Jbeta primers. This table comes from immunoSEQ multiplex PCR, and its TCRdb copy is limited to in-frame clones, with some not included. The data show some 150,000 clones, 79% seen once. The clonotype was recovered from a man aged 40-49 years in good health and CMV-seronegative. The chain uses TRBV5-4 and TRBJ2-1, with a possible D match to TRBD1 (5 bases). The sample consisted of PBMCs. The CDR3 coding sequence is TGTGCCAGCAGCGAAGGGGCCCCCCAAGGGTACAATGAGCAGTTCTTC. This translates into CASSEGAPQGYNEQFF.